These 13 T cell receptor beta chains were all obtained from the same sample, sequenced in a study of blood T cell repertoires in COVID-19 (TCRdb year 2020). Library method: the immunoSEQ multiplex PCR assay. This is the immuneACCESS table as TCRdb keeps it, with only in-frame sequences that have V and J called. A part of the clones is gone; compared with another copy, unresolved V genes explain less than half, and the rest is unexplained. The sample table holds about 27,000 clones, of which less than 90% were seen once. Less than 5% of the sample rests with the top ten. The sample consisted of peripheral blood. The receptor set was obtained from a man aged 70-80 years with active COVID-19.

This chain joins TRBV19 and TRBJ2-7, with 7 bases fitting TRBD1. Trimming cost V 5 bases and J 5 bases; bases outside gene matches: 6. This CDR3 is built from 13 residues. CDR1 and CDR2 from the germline V gene are LNHDA and SQIVND (reference sequence). The chain's CDR3 is CASSRTGWDEQYF. Written as DNA, the CDR3 is TGTGCCAGTAGTCGGACAGGTTGGGACGAGCAGTACTTC.

The rearrangement uses TRBV5-8 and TRBJ2-5, with 7 bases matching TRBD2. CDR3 length: 15 residues. CDR1 SGHTS and CDR2 YDEGEE come from the germline V gene. Trimming at V came to 4 bases and at J to 2 bases, leaving 8 bases not matched to a gene. The chain's CDR3 is CASSPLGGTQETQYF. The CDR3 DNA reads as TGTGCCAGCAGCCCCCTGGGGGGGACTCAAGAGACCCAGTACTTC.

The chain recombines TRBV5-6 with TRBJ2-7; D possibly corresponds to TRBD2 (7 bases). The J call is in doubt because the DNA end fits TRBJ2-5 better. Per the germline V gene, CDR1 is SGHDT and CDR2 is YYEEEE. The length of the CDR3 is 14 residues. The CDR3 nucleotides read TGTGCCAGCAGATTCAGGGGCGGGGGAGAGACCCAGTACTTC. Translation gives CASRFRGGGETQYF.

This chain connects TRBV12-3 or TRBV12-4 to TRBJ1-1, with D perhaps TRBD1 (5 bases). V lost 0 bases and J 4 bases, leaving 6 bases between the germline ends. This CDR3 is built from 13 residues. CDR3 DNA: TGTGCCAGCAGTTTAGCGGGGGGCACTGAAGCTTTCTTT. As protein: CASSLAGGTEAFF.

This clone was counted only a few times. The chain has TRBV6-4 and TRBJ1-3, with a possible D match to TRBD1 (6 bases). The CDR3 is 16 amino acids. Germline V gene sequence: CDR1 MRHNA, CDR2 SNTAGT. Deletions cut 6 bases from V and 2 bases from J, with 17 bases between. The DNA of the CDR3 is TGTGCCAGCAGCACCTACAACAGGGAGCCTGGAAACACCATATATTTT. It translates to CASSTYNREPGNTIYF.

This clone appeared once. The rearrangement joins TRBV12-3 or TRBV12-4 to TRBJ2-7; D might be TRBD2 (6 bases). The CDR3 sequence is 11 residues long. The V and J ends lost 3 bases and 7 bases respectively, with 7 bases between them. CDR3 sequence (DNA): TGTGCCAGCAGTTTGGGAGGAGAGCAGTACTTC. This encodes CASSLGGEQYF.

For the CDR3, the DNA is TGTGCCAGCAGTTTCGGACAGGACCGCCAGCCCCAGCATTTT. This codes for CASSFGQDRQPQHF. The chain carries TRBV6-5 and TRBJ1-5, with 7 bases that match TRBD1. The CDR3 consists of 14 residues. Germline V gives CDR1 MNHEY, CDR2 SVGAGI. The V and J ends lost 4 bases and 7 bases, in that order; junction bases with no gene match: 7.

The chain carries TRBV9 and TRBJ1-4, with D tentatively TRBD1 (5 bases). Trimming cost V 0 bases and J 4 bases, with 7 bases left between them. CDR3 length: 14 amino acids. From germline, CDR1 is SGDLS and CDR2 YYNGEE. CDR3 region: CASSVGQSNEKLFF. The DNA for the CDR3 is TGTGCCAGCAGCGTAGGACAGAGTAATGAAAAACTGTTTTTT.

The chain has TRBV30 and TRBJ1-2, with 8 bases identical to TRBD1. This CDR3 comprises 13 residues. Trimming at V came to 4 bases and at J to 0 bases, leaving 1 base not matched to a gene. From germline, CDR1 is GTSNPN and CDR2 SVGIG (reference sequence). The chain's CDR3 is CAWTGQANYGYTF. CDR3 nucleotide sequence: TGTGCCTGGACGGGACAGGCTAACTATGGCTACACCTTC.

The chain recombines TRBV28 with TRBJ1-1; no reliable D call. Trimming stripped 3 bases from V and 1 base from J, with 6 bases between. Germline CDR1 is MDHEN and CDR2 is SYDVKM. The CDR3 has 13 residues. CDR3 loop: CASSLRENTEAFF. Here the CDR3 DNA reads TGTGCCAGCAGTTTGCGCGAGAACACTGAAGCTTTCTTT.

The chain recombines TRBV5-4 with TRBJ1-2, with D tentatively TRBD1 (5 bases). The CDR3 runs to 15 residues. Germline V gives CDR1 SGHNT, CDR2 YYREEE (reference sequence). The V end lost 1 base, the J end lost 5 bases, and 15 bases lay between the germline ends. The CDR3 DNA is TGTGCCAGCAGCTTGTCCGGTCAGGGCATATATGGCTACACCTTC. It codes for CASSLSGQGIYGYTF.

The rearrangement uses TRBV6-5 and TRBJ1-2; 11 bases are shared with TRBD1. The V segment lost 6 bases and the J segment 7 bases; nucleotides outside the gene matches: 4. CDR3 length: 13 amino acids. The V gene's germline CDR1 is MNHEY and CDR2 SVGAGI. The CDR3 is CASRPGQGGGYTF. In DNA, the CDR3 is TGTGCCAGCAGGCCGGGACAGGGGGGTGGCTACACCTTC.

CDR3 sequence: CASSVESGLNQPQHF. The DNA of the CDR3 is TGTGCCAGCAGCGTAGAGTCGGGACTCAATCAGCCCCAGCATTTT. The chain is built from TRBV9 and TRBJ1-5; D might be TRBD1 (5 bases). V lost 0 bases to trimming and J lost 3 bases, with 10 bases between them. CDR3 size: 15 residues. Germline loops: CDR1 SGDLS, CDR2 YYNGEE.